This TCR beta chain was documented in a study of sequential checkpoint blockade in melanoma (dated by TCRdb to the late 2010s). About the study as a whole: Patients were randomized 1:1 to first-line nivolumab followed by ipilimumab (arm A) or ipilimumab followed by nivolumab (arm B). Maintenance nivolumab was given following each of the two trial sequences. Overall results and qualifications from the work: The response-prediction model combining TCR metrics and mutation burden needs validation in larger, independent patient cohorts.

This specimen's treatment or condition label, interpreted: randomized to nivolumab then ipilimumab (arm A) or the reverse (arm B). None of the patients in the trial had previously been given DNA-damaging chemotherapy. Live CD3+CD8+ cells negative for CD19 and CD56 were sorted from thawed PBMCs on a FACS Aria II flow cytometer. Samples were obtained from patients with melanoma enrolled in CheckMate 064, a randomized, open-label phase II trial of sequential checkpoint blockade. Peripheral blood mononuclear cells were collected by leukapheresis, purified using Ficoll-Paque, and frozen in human serum containing roughly 10% DMSO. Right after sorting, the blood CD3+CD8+ cells were verified to be >98% pure, and DNA extraction followed. Remarks on this clone: The specificity of this receptor is unknown. Base qualities are missing; no much larger clone stands one base away.

CDR1 and CDR2 are read off the germline V gene (reference sequence) as SEHNR and FQNEAQ. The cysteine opens and the phenylalanine closes a CDR3 of 13 amino acids. CDR3 DNA only is kept here, 39 bases in frame from base 1. Relative to germline, V is 2 bases shorter and J is 1 base shorter, with 4 bases between their ends. The immunoSEQ Assay was used to immunosequence TCRbeta CDR3 regions from genomic DNA. Before high-throughput sequencing, the genomic DNA was amplified using bias-controlled multiplex PCR. Per the source publication's procedure: To quantify the absolute abundance of each unique TCRbeta CDR3 region, the sequences were collapsed and filtered. Clonality, defined as 1 minus Pielou's evenness, was calculated using only productive rearrangements. A previously published method was used to identify clones whose frequencies were significantly greater in on-treatment samples than in baseline samples. TCRdb holds this immuneACCESS table with in-frame rearrangements only. Some clones are missing; in checked studies, unresolved V genes explain under half, and the rest has no known cause. The V and J calls and clone size come from that table; D and trimming were worked out from the DNA. Present in this sample are 20,000 or so clones, around two thirds of which were seen just once. Of the sample, under 20% is held by the ten largest clones.

This receptor chain uses TRBV7-9 and TRBJ2-3, with the D gene not confidently named. The sequenced sample was CD8+ T cells sorted from blood (inferred from file names), obtained from a patient given nivolumab and ipilimumab in sequence. The receptor was derived from a human donor with melanoma. The CDR3 reads CASSLLGTDTQYF. The DNA sequence reads TGTGCCAGCAGCTTACTTGGCACAGATACGCAGTATTTT.